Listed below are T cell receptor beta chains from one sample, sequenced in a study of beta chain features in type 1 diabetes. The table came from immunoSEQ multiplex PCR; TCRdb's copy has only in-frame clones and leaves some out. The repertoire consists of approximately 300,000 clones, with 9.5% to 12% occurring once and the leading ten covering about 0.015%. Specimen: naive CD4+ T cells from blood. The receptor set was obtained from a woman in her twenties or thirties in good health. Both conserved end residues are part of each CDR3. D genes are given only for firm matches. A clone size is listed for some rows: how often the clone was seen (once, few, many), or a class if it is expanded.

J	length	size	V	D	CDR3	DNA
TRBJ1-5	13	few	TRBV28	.	CASRRDSNQPQHF	TGTGCCAGCCGGAGGGATAGCAATCAGCCCCAGCATTTT
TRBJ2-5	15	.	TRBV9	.	CASSVDGTGKETQYF	TGTGCCAGCAGCGTAGATGGAACGGGGAAAGAGACCCAGTACTTC
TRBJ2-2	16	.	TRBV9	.	CASSVEGVPNTGELFF	TGTGCCAGCAGCGTAGAAGGGGTTCCGAACACCGGGGAGCTGTTTTTT
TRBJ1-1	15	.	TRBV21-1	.	CASSKDQGTKEGAFF	TGTGCCAGCAGCAAAGATCAAGGGACAAAAGAGGGAGCTTTCTTT
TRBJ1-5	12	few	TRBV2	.	CASRQDTQPQHF	TGTGCCAGCCGCCAGGATACACAGCCCCAGCATTTT
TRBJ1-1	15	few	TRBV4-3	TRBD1	CASSQDRAGGTEAFF	TGCGCCAGCAGCCAAGATCGGGCAGGGGGGACTGAAGCTTTCTTT
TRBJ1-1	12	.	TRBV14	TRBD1	CASSQDRVGAFF	TGTGCCAGCAGCCAGGACAGGGTTGGGGCTTTCTTT
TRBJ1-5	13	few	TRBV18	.	CASSPWRFQPQHF	TGTGCCAGCTCACCCTGGAGGTTTCAGCCCCAGCATTTT
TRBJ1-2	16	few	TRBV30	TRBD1	CAWTAGGTVLYYGYTF	TGTGCCTGGACGGCGGGCGGGACAGTGTTATACTATGGCTACACCTTC
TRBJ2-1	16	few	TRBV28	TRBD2	CASSFEFRGRANEQFF	TGTGCCAGCAGTTTCGAGTTTAGAGGGAGGGCCAATGAGCAGTTCTTC
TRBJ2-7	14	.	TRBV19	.	CASSNSGPTYEQYF	TGTGCCAGTAGTAATAGCGGACCTACCTACGAGCAGTACTTC
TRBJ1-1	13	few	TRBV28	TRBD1	CASRAQGTAEAFF	TGTGCCAGCAGGGCACAGGGGACCGCTGAAGCTTTCTTT
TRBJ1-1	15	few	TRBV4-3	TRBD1	CASSQGDRRNTEAFF	TGCGCCAGCAGCCAAGGGGACAGGAGGAACACTGAAGCTTTCTTT
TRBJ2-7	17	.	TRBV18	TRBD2	CASSPLPAGGTTGEQYF	TGTGCCAGCTCACCCCTTCCAGCGGGAGGAACCACCGGCGAGCAGTACTTC
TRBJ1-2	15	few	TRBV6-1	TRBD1	CASSEALTGNYGYTF	TGTGCCAGCAGTGAAGCGTTGACAGGGAACTATGGCTACACCTTC
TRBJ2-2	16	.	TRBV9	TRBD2	CASSVLAGANTGELFF	TGTGCCAGCAGCGTCCTAGCGGGGGCGAACACCGGGGAGCTGTTTTTT
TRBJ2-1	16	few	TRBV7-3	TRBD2	CASSLRLAGVYNEQFF	TGTGCCAGCAGCTTAAGACTAGCGGGAGTCTACAATGAGCAGTTCTTC
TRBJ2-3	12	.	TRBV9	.	CASSLPPDTQYF	TGTGCCAGCAGCCTTCCCCCAGATACGCAGTATTTT
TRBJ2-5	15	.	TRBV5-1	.	CASSLVAGFQETQYF	TGCGCCAGCAGCTTGGTGGCGGGGTTCCAGGAGACCCAGTACTTC
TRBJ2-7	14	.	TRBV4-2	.	CASSQESGDHEQYF	TGTGCCAGCAGCCAAGAGTCGGGAGACCACGAGCAGTACTTC
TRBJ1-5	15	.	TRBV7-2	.	CASSLAPVGNQPQHF	TGTGCCAGCAGCTTAGCGCCGGTTGGCAATCAGCCCCAGCATTTT
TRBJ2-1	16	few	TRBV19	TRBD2	CASRGLAGGSYNEQFF	TGTGCCAGCAGAGGTCTAGCGGGGGGATCCTACAATGAGCAGTTCTTC
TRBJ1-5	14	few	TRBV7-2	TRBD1	CASSLTGSGQPQHF	TGTGCCAGCAGCCTGACAGGGTCGGGACAGCCCCAGCATTTT
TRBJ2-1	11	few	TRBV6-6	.	CASSSNNEQFF	TGTGCCAGCAGTTCCAACAATGAGCAGTTCTTC
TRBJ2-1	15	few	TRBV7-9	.	CASSLVGVGGNEQFF	TGTGCCAGCAGCTTAGTAGGGGTCGGTGGCAATGAGCAGTTCTTC
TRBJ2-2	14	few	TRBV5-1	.	CASSLGGNTGELFF	TGCGCCAGCAGCTTAGGGGGGAACACCGGGGAGCTGTTTTTT
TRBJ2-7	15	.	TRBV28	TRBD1	CASHSPGQGFHEQYF	TGTGCCAGTCACTCTCCGGGACAGGGCTTCCACGAGCAGTACTTC
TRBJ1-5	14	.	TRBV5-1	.	CASSLAADSEPQHF	TGCGCCAGCAGCTTGGCTGCGGATTCGGAGCCCCAGCATTTT
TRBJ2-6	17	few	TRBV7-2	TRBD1	CASSPGQGARGANVLTF	TGTGCCAGCAGCCCCGGACAGGGGGCGCGTGGGGCCAACGTCCTGACTTTC
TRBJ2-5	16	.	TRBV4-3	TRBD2	CASSQAAGGGPETQYF	TGCGCCAGCAGCCAAGCGGCGGGGGGGGGCCCAGAGACCCAGTACTTC